The entry below describes one T cell receptor beta chain. This record comes from a study of blood T cell repertoires in COVID-19. Data came from immunoSEQ multiplex PCR; TCRdb stores just in-frame clones and leaves some out. The data show about 130,000 clones, with 79% seen just once and about 40% held by the top ten. V was pared by 1 base and J by 7 bases, with 10 bases of the junction left unmatched. Germline loops: CDR1 SEHNR, CDR2 FQNEAQ (reference sequence). The CDR3 totals 16 residues. Sequencing input: peripheral blood. This chain connects TRBV7-9 to TRBJ2-1, with TRBD2 matching 7 bases. The receptor comes from a man in his forties or fifties with active or convalescent COVID-19. CDR3: CASSLGSGGTTNEQFF. The CDR3 nucleotides read TGTGCCAGCAGCTTAGGCTCCGGAGGGACTACTAATGAGCAGTTCTTC.